A selection of T cell receptor beta chains follows, all from one sample in a study of OX40 agonist ivuxolimab in advanced cancers. Generated by immunoSEQ multiplex PCR, the TCRdb table keeps only in-frame clones and is missing some. The sample records roughly 53,000 clones, 80% to 90% being singletons. The sequencing here drew on CD4+ or CD8+ T cells sorted from blood, taken in a trial of the OX40 agonist ivuxolimab. The receptor source for this set is an adult with an advanced solid tumor such as melanoma, head and neck, liver or kidney cancer. The CDR3 runs from the conserved cysteine through the conserved F or W. D genes are given only for firm matches. The size of a clone is reported for some rows only, either as once, few or many, or as a class for expanded clones.

J gene | V gene | D gene | clone size | CDR3 DNA | CDR3 protein
TRBJ2-5 | TRBV5-3 | TRBD2 | NA | TGTGCCAGAAGCTTGATTCGCCCGGGGAGGGCGGAGACCCAGTACTTC | CARSLIRPGRAETQYF
TRBJ2-3 | TRBV7-9 | NA | NA | TGTGCCAGCAGCTTACATGCGGATACGCAGTATTTT | CASSLHADTQYF
TRBJ2-1 | TRBV11-2 | TRBD2 | NA | TGTGCCAGCACCGACGCTGGCGGGGGGGGTTACAATGAGCAGTTCTTC | CASTDAGGGGYNEQFF
TRBJ2-2 | TRBV10-3 | NA | NA | TGTGCCATCAGTGAGTCCAGGACGACTAGCGGGGAGCTGTTTTTT | CAISESRTTSGELFF
TRBJ1-2 | TRBV9 | NA | NA | TGTGCCAGCAGCGGGGGACCGTTCTATGGCTACACCTTC | CASSGGPFYGYTF
TRBJ2-5 | TRBV7-2 | TRBD2 | NA | TGTGCCAGCAGCTTACTCCGGGGGGGCCAGGAGACCCAGTACTTC | CASSLLRGGQETQYF
TRBJ1-4 | TRBV7-6 | NA | NA | TGTGCCAGCAGCTTAGCGCCCCCGTGGGGCCTTAATGAAAAACTGTTTTTT | CASSLAPPWGLNEKLFF
TRBJ1-1 | TRBV2 | NA | NA | TGTGCCAGCAGTATATCAGACAGTGCCACTGAAGCTTTCTTT | CASSISDSATEAFF
TRBJ1-5 | TRBV6-1 | NA | NA | TGTGCCAGCACCCCCATCACAAATCAGCCCCAGCATTTT | CASTPITNQPQHF
TRBJ2-7 | TRBV30 | TRBD1 | NA | TGTGCCTGGAGGGAAAGGGGGCCCAACGAGCAGTACTTC | CAWRERGPNEQYF
TRBJ1-1 | TRBV27 | NA | NA | TGTGCCAGCAGTTTATTGGGAAGGAACACTGAAGCTTTCTTT | CASSLLGRNTEAFF
TRBJ2-3 | TRBV5-1 | NA | NA | TGCGCCAGCGCCACTAGAGATGGTGCTACGCAGTATTTT | CASATRDGATQYF
TRBJ2-7 | TRBV6-6 | NA | NA | TGTGCCAGCAGTTACGGGGCCCCTACCTACGAGCAGTACTTC | CASSYGAPTYEQYF
TRBJ1-2 | TRBV4-2 | NA | few | TGTGCCAGCAGCCAAGTAGGGCCAGGAAGCTTCGGTGGCTACACCTTC | CASSQVGPGSFGGYTF
TRBJ2-7 | TRBV11-3 | TRBD1 | NA | TGTGCCAGCAGCTTTTGGGACAGGGGGCTTGACGAGCAGTACTTC | CASSFWDRGLDEQYF
TRBJ1-1 | TRBV19 | NA | NA | TGTGCCAGTAGTATCCCTGGAGGACATCTACCTTTGGAAGCTTTCTTT | CASSIPGGHLPLEAFF
TRBJ1-2 | TRBV5-5 | NA | NA | TGTGCCAGCAGCTCTAGACAGGACCTATCCGGCTACACCTTC | CASSSRQDLSGYTF
TRBJ1-1 | TRBV11-2 | NA | NA | TGTGCCAGCAGCCTCAAGACGTTGAACACTGAAGCTTTCTTT | CASSLKTLNTEAFF